A single sample is the source of the 20 T cell receptor beta chains below, sequenced in a study of blood T cell repertoires in COVID-19. The method was immunoSEQ multiplex PCR; TCRdb's version includes in-frame clones alone and lacks a portion of them. In the table there are some 220,000 clones, 75% to 85% of which are singletons. Sequenced sample: peripheral blood. The receptors were gathered from a human donor in a cohort sampled during active COVID-19.

The chain joins TRBV19 to TRBJ1-5; D might be TRBD1 (5 bases). The CDR3 is 14 residues long. V dropped 5 bases and J dropped 10 bases, with 18 bases sitting between them. Germline assignment: CDR1 LNHDA and CDR2 SQIVND (reference sequence). The CDR3 region has the DNA TGTGCCAGTAGTCCCCAGGCGGGACCCTTACCCCAGCATTTT. This translates into CASSPQAGPLPQHF.

Only a few counts were recorded for this clone. The chain recombines TRBV27 with TRBJ2-7; 7 bases align to TRBD1. The CDR3 contains 15 residues. From germline, CDR1 is MNHEY and CDR2 SMNVEV (reference sequence). V was clipped by 6 bases and J by 0 bases; unmatched bases: 8. This chain's CDR3 is CASRPTGASSYEQYF. DNA for the CDR3: TGTGCCAGCAGACCCACAGGGGCAAGCTCCTACGAGCAGTACTTC.

The chain is built from TRBV5-1 and TRBJ1-3; D not certain. V was clipped by 0 bases and J by 2 bases, with 12 bases between them. Germline lookup yields CDR1 SGHRS and CDR2 YFSETQ. The CDR3 sequence is 16 residues long. For the CDR3, the DNA is TGCGCCAGCAGCTTGGCCGGGAGGAGTGCTGGAAACACCATATATTTT. Translation gives CASSLAGRSAGNTIYF.

The V call is TRBV11-3, the J call TRBJ2-7; tentative D call: TRBD1 (6 bases). Trimming left V 5 bases short and J 5 bases short, with 13 bases between. Looked up from germline, CDR1 is SGHNT and CDR2 is YENEEA. The CDR3 sequence is 13 residues long. DNA for the CDR3: TGTGCCAGCAGCAGGGGGAGCACCCACGAGCAGTACTTC. It encodes CASSRGSTHEQYF.

V gene TRBV15 combines with J gene TRBJ1-3, with 7 bases fitting TRBD1. Germline V CDR1 and CDR2: LNHNV, YYDKDF (reference sequence). The CDR3 spans 15 residues. V lost 2 bases to trimming and J lost 2 bases; unmatched junction nucleotides: 3. CDR3: CATSRPDRPGNTIYF. CDR3 sequence (DNA): TGTGCCACCAGCAGACCGGACAGGCCTGGAAACACCATATATTTT.

V and J are TRBV6-5 and TRBJ1-2; TRBD1 might be the D (6 bases). Germline V gene sequence: CDR1 MNHEY, CDR2 SVGAGI. Deletions cut 8 bases from V and 3 bases from J, with 19 bases between. The length of the CDR3 is 15 residues. CDR3 region: CASQDRGHNYYGYTF. For the CDR3, the DNA is TGTGCCAGCCAGGATCGGGGACATAACTACTATGGCTACACCTTC.

This sequence joins TRBV6-5 and TRBJ2-3; a weak D match, TRBD1 (6 bases). The CDR3 runs to 13 residues. Germline V gives CDR1 MNHEY, CDR2 SVGAGI. Trimming pared 6 bases from V and 6 bases from J, leaving 13 bases between. CDR3 sequence (DNA): TGTGCCAGCAGGGACAGCGGTTTGGATACGCAGTATTTT. This encodes CASRDSGLDTQYF.

This clone was detected only a few times. This chain connects TRBV7-3 to TRBJ1-1, with unresolved D. Per the germline V gene, CDR1 is SGHTA and CDR2 is FQGTGA. The CDR3 has 13 residues. Trimming shortened V by 5 bases and J by 1 base, and 8 bases separated the two germline ends. CDR3 nucleotide sequence: TGTGCCAGCAGCCCAACTAGGAACACTGAAGCTTTCTTT. Protein product: CASSPTRNTEAFF.

The gene calls are TRBV15 and TRBJ2-1; maybe TRBD2 (6 bases). CDR1 is LNHNV and CDR2 is YYDKDF in the germline V gene (reference sequence). V was clipped by 3 bases and J by 9 bases, with 21 bases between them. The CDR3 spans 16 residues. CDR3 sequence (DNA): TGTGCCACCAGCAGCTTGGATGAAAGGGCAGCGGGTGAGCAGTTCTTC. Amino acids: CATSSLDERAAGEQFF.

This rearrangement joins TRBV29-1 to TRBJ1-2, with D hard to call. There are 11 residues in the CDR3. CDR1 is SQVTM and CDR2 is ANQGSEA in the germline V gene. V was trimmed by 4 bases and J by 6 bases, leaving 9 bases between them. The CDR3 bases are TGCAGCGTTGCGAGCCTAAATGGCTACACCTTC. This encodes CSVASLNGYTF.

CDR3 protein: CASSPGGAGVEETQYF. CDR3 in DNA: TGCGCCAGCAGCCCGGGGGGAGCGGGAGTGGAAGAGACCCAGTACTTC. The gene calls are TRBV5-1 and TRBJ2-5, with 8 bases that match TRBD2. CDR1 is SGHRS, CDR2 YFSETQ, per germline. The CDR3 length is 16 residues. J lost 3 bases, V lost 4 bases, and 11 bases had no gene match.

The chain recombines TRBV30 with TRBJ1-2; D might be TRBD1 (6 bases). Germline CDR1 is GTSNPN and CDR2 is SVGIG (reference sequence). The CDR3 consists of 14 residues. V was clipped by 1 base and J by 4 bases, with 13 bases between them. The CDR3 here is CAWSDPRGPYGYTF. DNA of the CDR3: TGTGCCTGGAGTGATCCCAGGGGTCCCTATGGCTACACCTTC. Using reference TRBV30 and TRBJ1-2 for the parts outside the CDR3, the full variable domain is SQTIHQWPATLVQPVGSPLSLECTVEGTSNPNLYWYRQAAGRGLQLLFYSVGIGQISSEVPQNLSASRPQDRQFILSSKKLLLSDSGFYLCAWSDPRGPYGYTFGSGTRLTVV.

The chain has TRBV3-1 (or the pseudogene TRBV3-2) and TRBJ1-6; D is undetermined. Germline-derived CDR1 and CDR2 are LGHDT and YNNKEL (reference sequence). V lost 2 bases to trimming and J lost 9 bases, with 8 bases between them. The CDR3 extends over 13 amino acids. CDR3 residues: CASSQNPISPLHF. CDR3 coding DNA: TGTGCCAGCAGCCAAAATCCCATTTCACCCCTCCACTTT.

The chain recombines TRBV10-3 with TRBJ2-1; D possibly corresponds to TRBD1 (5 bases). V lost 5 bases and J lost 10, with 24 bases in between. Per germline, CDR1 ENHRY and CDR2 SYGVKD. This CDR3 comprises 16 residues. The chain's CDR3 is CAISFTSSDIDREQFF. The CDR3 bases are TGTGCCATCAGTTTCACCTCTTCGGACATAGATCGGGAGCAGTTCTTC.

The CDR3 region is CASSPRRANNEKLFF. CDR3 nucleotide sequence: TGTGCCAGCTCACCAAGGAGGGCCAATAATGAAAAACTGTTTTTT. The J gene is TRBJ1-4, the V gene TRBV18; D uncertain. Germline CDR1 and CDR2: KGHSH and LQKENI. Trimming left V 2 bases short and J 4 bases short, with 11 bases between. The CDR3 runs to 15 residues.

The rearrangement links TRBV28 to TRBJ2-1, with 7 positions matching TRBD2. The ends lost 7 bases at V and 6 bases at J; junction bases unmatched: 18. The CDR3 consists of 17 residues. From germline, CDR1 is MDHEN and CDR2 SYDVKM. In DNA form, the CDR3 reads TGTGCCAGCAAGGGTTCGGGGGAGGGCCAAGTTGGCAATGAGCAGTTCTTC. The encoded protein is CASKGSGEGQVGNEQFF.

The chain uses TRBV6-5 and TRBJ2-7, with TRBD1 identical over 11 bases. The V gene's germline CDR1 is MNHEY and CDR2 SVGAGI. CDR3 length equals 14 residues. The V segment lost 5 bases and the J segment 4 bases; nucleotides outside the gene matches: 4. This CDR3 reads CASSPGQGAYEQYF. Here the CDR3 DNA reads TGTGCCAGCAGTCCAGGACAGGGGGCGTACGAGCAGTACTTC.

The CDR3 reads CASSEDSSYNEQFF. The CDR3 DNA reads TGTGCCAGCAGCGAGGACAGCTCCTACAATGAGCAGTTCTTC. V and J are TRBV9 and TRBJ2-1; maybe TRBD1 (6 bases). Trimming took off 3 bases at V and 0 bases at J, with 7 bases between the two ends. There are 14 residues in the CDR3. Germline CDR1 SGDLS, CDR2 YYNGEE.

This chain joins TRBV9 and TRBJ2-5, with TRBD1 matching 8 bases. The V gene's germline CDR1 is SGDLS and CDR2 YYNGEE. Trimming cost V 5 bases and J 5 bases; bases outside gene matches: 8. The CDR3 runs 14 residues. The CDR3 protein is CASRTGDEEETQYF. The CDR3 DNA is TGTGCCAGCAGGACAGGGGACGAAGAGGAGACCCAGTACTTC.

V is TRBV5-1 and J is TRBJ2-3; D not certain. Germline assignment: CDR1 SGHRS and CDR2 YFSETQ. The CDR3 loop spans 14 amino acids. V lost 3 bases to trimming and J lost 2 bases, with 10 bases between them. Here the CDR3 reads CASSSLEFTDTQYF. In nucleotides, the CDR3 is TGCGCCAGCAGCTCCCTAGAGTTCACAGATACGCAGTATTTT.